The 3 T cell receptor beta chains reported below all come from one sample, sequenced in a study of T cell responses to AZD1222 COVID-19 vaccine. The method was immunoSEQ multiplex PCR; TCRdb's version includes in-frame clones alone and lacks a portion of them. The table records 85,000 to 95,000 clones, 90% of them present only once. The sequenced sample was peripheral blood, obtained on day 0 of AZD1222 vaccination. The receptors originated from an adult in good health.

This sequence joins TRBV5-1 and TRBJ1-6; TRBD1 matches 8 bases. The V segment lost 4 bases and the J segment 8 bases; nucleotides outside the gene matches: 5. The CDR3 spans 14 residues. Looked up from germline, CDR1 is SGHRS and CDR2 is YFSETQ. DNA for the CDR3: TGCGCCAGCAGCGAACAGGGGGACGATTCACCCCTCCACTTT. It translates to CASSEQGDDSPLHF.

The genes are TRBV7-3 and TRBJ2-4; D is possibly TRBD1 or TRBD2 (6 bases each). The V end lost 5 bases, the J end lost 0 bases, and 17 bases lay between the germline ends. This CDR3 spans 17 amino acids. The germline CDR1 and CDR2 sequences are SGHTA and FQGTGA. The CDR3 protein is CASSPAGGGLAKNIQYF. The CDR3 coding sequence is TGTGCCAGCAGCCCCGCGGGTGGGGGGCTAGCCAAAAACATTCAGTACTTC.

This clone was seen just once. This rearrangement joins TRBV5-4 to TRBJ1-4; D gene uncertain. The V end was cut by 1 base, the J end by 5 bases, with 6 bases between. This CDR3 region has 13 residues. CDR1 is SGHNT, CDR2 YYREEE, per germline (reference sequence). For the CDR3, the DNA is TGTGCCAGCAGCTTGTCCTCAAATGAAAAACTGTTTTTT. This encodes CASSLSSNEKLFF.